Listed here are 21 T cell receptor beta chains from one sample, sequenced in a study of OX40 agonist ivuxolimab in advanced cancers. Clones were sequenced by immunoSEQ multiplex PCR, and TCRdb holds only the in-frame ones, with some missing. In the table there are fewer than 80,000 clones, roughly 80% of which are singletons. This material consisted of CD4+ or CD8+ T cells sorted from blood, taken in a trial of the OX40 agonist ivuxolimab. The receptor source for this set is an adult with an advanced solid tumor such as melanoma, head and neck, liver or kidney cancer.

The CDR3 is CASSPPGQSGEQFF. The CDR3 DNA is TGTGCCAGCTCACCACCCGGACAGTCTGGCGAGCAGTTCTTC. The chain couples TRBV18 to TRBJ2-1, with TRBD1 as a possible D gene (6 bases). V was shortened by 0 bases and J by 10 bases, with 13 bases between the two germline ends. CDR1 is KGHSH, CDR2 LQKENI, per germline. The CDR3 length is 14 residues.

This rearrangement joins TRBV9 to TRBJ1-1, with 8 bases aligning to TRBD1. V shed 4 bases, J shed 3 bases, and the junction held 2 bases outside the gene matches. The CDR3 sequence is 13 residues long. CDR1 is SGDLS and CDR2 is YYNGEE in the germline V gene. The CDR3 spells CASSHRGDTEAFF. The CDR3 bases are TGTGCCAGCAGCCACAGGGGGGACACTGAAGCTTTCTTT.

The chain has TRBV7-2 and TRBJ2-7; D may be TRBD1 (5 bases). The CDR3 is 13 amino acids. V lost 5 bases, J lost 6 bases, and 14 bases lay in between. Germline V gene lookup returns CDR1 SGHTA and CDR2 FQGNSA. CDR3 amino acids: CASSARTGGEQYF. CDR3 bases: TGTGCCAGCAGCGCGAGAACAGGTGGCGAGCAGTACTTC.

The CDR3 DNA reads as TGTGCCAGCAGCTTAGAGGCGGACCCCCAGGAGACCCAGTACTTC. The encoded protein is CASSLEADPQETQYF. The V call is TRBV7-6, the J call TRBJ2-5, with no clear D. Germline V gene data show CDR1 as SGHVS and CDR2 as FNYEAQ. The V and J ends lost 1 base and 5 bases respectively, with 14 bases between them. The CDR3 sequence is 15 residues long. The complete variable domain, with remaining parts taken from reference TRBV7-6 and TRBJ2-5, reads GAGVSQSPRYKVTKRGQDVALRCDPISGHVSLYWYRQALGQGPEFLTYFNYEAQQDKSGLPNDRFSAERPEGSISTLTIQRTEQRDSAMYRCASSLEADPQETQYFGPGTRLLVL.

There are a few counts of this clone. The V call is TRBV9, the J call TRBJ1-1, with D possibly being TRBD1 (5 bases). Germline V CDR1 and CDR2: SGDLS, YYNGEE. This CDR3 is built from 14 residues. V was cut by 1 base and J by 2 bases, with 9 bases left in between. The CDR3 sequence: CASSVTGTNTEAFF. In DNA, the CDR3 is TGTGCCAGCAGCGTAACAGGAACCAACACTGAAGCTTTCTTT.

The genes are TRBV25-1 and TRBJ2-1; 7 nucleotides match TRBD1. The CDR3 length is 15 residues. Germline loops: CDR1 MGHDK, CDR2 SYGVNS. Trimming took 4 bases from V and 0 from J; bases not matched to a gene: 3. The CDR3 reads CASSAGQASYNEQFF. CDR3 bases: TGTGCCAGCAGTGCCGGACAGGCCTCCTACAATGAGCAGTTCTTC.

This chain joins TRBV28 and TRBJ1-2, with D unclear. The germline CDR1 and CDR2 sequences are MDHEN and SYDVKM. The V gene lost 3 bases and the J gene lost 8 bases, with 16 bases spanning the gap. The CDR3 sequence is 14 residues long. The CDR3 protein is CASSLGSGDGGYTF. The CDR3 coding sequence is TGTGCCAGCAGTTTGGGTTCCGGGGATGGCGGCTACACCTTC.

This clone was counted a few times. This sequence joins TRBV10-3 and TRBJ1-2; a possible D gene is TRBD1 (5 bases). The CDR3 extends over 13 amino acids. The V gene lost 8 bases and the J gene lost 6 bases, with 16 bases spanning the gap. In germline, CDR1 is ENHRY, CDR2 SYGVKD. The chain's CDR3 is CAILGTLTNGYTF. CDR3 DNA sequence: TGTGCCATCCTGGGGACCTTAACTAATGGCTACACCTTC.

The chain uses TRBV5-1 and TRBJ2-1; maybe TRBD2 (5 bases). CDR1 and CDR2 (germline): SGHRS, YFSETQ. The CDR3 extends over 13 amino acids. The V end lost 4 bases, the J end lost 7 bases, and 12 bases lay between the germline ends. CDR3 nucleotides: TGCGCCAGCAGCAAGGACTTTCATAATGAGCAGTTCTTC. Its protein product is CASSKDFHNEQFF.

The sample holds one count of this clone. This chain connects TRBV7-2 to TRBJ2-1; D is possibly TRBD2 (5 bases). The CDR3 runs to 13 residues. V gave up 5 bases and J gave up 5 bases, with 10 bases separating them. Looked up from germline, CDR1 is SGHTA and CDR2 is FQGNSA. The CDR3: CASSPDGDNEQFF. The CDR3 DNA reads as TGTGCCAGCAGCCCGGACGGGGACAATGAGCAGTTCTTC.

The chain employs TRBV19 and TRBJ2-5; TRBD2 matches 8 bases. From germline, CDR1 is LNHDA and CDR2 SQIVND (reference sequence). The ends lost 0 bases at V and 5 bases at J; junction bases unmatched: 8. The CDR3 has 16 residues. The CDR3 region has the DNA TGTGCCAGTAGTATAGATTCCCGGGGGGGCCGGGAGACCCAGTACTTC. It specifies CASSIDSRGGRETQYF.

This clone occurred a few times. The V gene is TRBV11-1, the J gene TRBJ2-7; D remains unclear. Germline CDR1 SGHAT, CDR2 FQDESV (reference sequence). The V gene lost 5 bases and the J gene lost 1 base, with 9 bases spanning the gap. This CDR3 has 13 amino acids. The CDR3 loop reads CASSLAGSYEQYF. The CDR3 nucleotides are TGTGCCAGCAGCCTCGCTGGGTCCTACGAGCAGTACTTC.

The rearrangement uses TRBV19 and TRBJ2-3, with no clear D. The V end was cut by 0 bases, the J end by 1 base, with 5 bases between. Germline V gives CDR1 LNHDA, CDR2 SQIVND (reference sequence). This CDR3 spans 14 amino acids. DNA of the CDR3: TGTGCCAGTAGTATAGATTACCGCACAGATACGCAGTATTTT. Its protein product is CASSIDYRTDTQYF.

This chain connects TRBV9 to TRBJ2-5; D remains unclear. This CDR3 comprises 17 residues. Germline CDR1 reads SGDLS; CDR2 reads YYNGEE. V was pared by 0 bases and J by 3 bases, with 18 bases between. The CDR3: CASSVGVVFDRKETQYF. The CDR3 bases are TGTGCCAGCAGCGTAGGTGTGGTGTTCGACCGCAAAGAGACCCAGTACTTC. Filled out from reference TRBV9 and TRBJ2-5, the complete variable domain reads DSGVTQTPKHLITATGQRVTLRCSPRSGDLSVYWYQQSLDQGLQFLIQYYNGEERAKGNILERFSAQQFPDLHSELNLSSLELGDSALYFCASSVGVVFDRKETQYFGPGTRLLVL.

This clone was observed a few times. The chain is built from TRBV6-5 and TRBJ1-1; D is ambiguous. V shed 2 bases and J shed 4 bases, with 11 bases lying between them. CDR1 is MNHEY and CDR2 is SVGAGI in the germline V gene. The CDR3 extends over 14 amino acids. DNA of the CDR3: TGTGCCAGCAGTTACACCGATATTTCCACTGAAGCTTTCTTT. Protein product: CASSYTDISTEAFF.

This chain connects TRBV2 to TRBJ1-2; D remains ambiguous. Trimming shortened V by 1 base and J by 11 bases, and 14 bases separated the two germline ends. The CDR3 totals 13 residues. Germline-derived CDR1 and CDR2 are SNHLY and FYNNEI. CDR3 sequence (DNA): TGTGCCAGCAGTGAAGGTAGTAGGGAACGGTACACCTTC. Protein sequence: CASSEGSRERYTF.

The chain joins TRBV6-5 to TRBJ2-7; 9 bases map to TRBD2. This CDR3 region has 15 residues. Germline-derived CDR1 and CDR2 are MNHEY and SVGAGI. Unmatched junction bases numbered 13, after V lost 6 bases and J lost 7 bases. CDR3 bases: TGTGCCAGCAGCCCCGATGGCGGGGGGGCGCAAGAGCAGTACTTC. Its translation: CASSPDGGGAQEQYF.

The J gene is TRBJ2-5, the V gene TRBV4-3, with 9 bases lining up with TRBD2. CDR3 length: 13 residues. V lost 4 bases, J lost 4 bases, and 1 base stayed unmatched. The germline CDR1 and CDR2 sequences are LGHNA and YSLEER. The CDR3 loop is CASSRREGETQYF. The CDR3 DNA sequence: TGCGCCAGCAGCCGGCGGGAGGGAGAGACCCAGTACTTC.

For this clone: The same CDR3 can be traced to other DNA sequences in this sample. This rearrangement joins TRBV30 to TRBJ1-3; the D is unclear. Germline CDR1 GTSNPN, CDR2 SVGIG (reference sequence). CDR3 length: 13 residues. V dropped 2 bases and J dropped 4 bases, with 9 bases sitting between them. As DNA, the CDR3 is TGTGCCTGGAGTTCGATTTCCGGAAACACCATATATTTT. As protein: CAWSSISGNTIYF.

The genes are TRBV11-1 and TRBJ2-2, with no clear D. Trimming removed 5 bases at V and 2 bases at J, with 3 bases between. The CDR3 spans 12 residues. Per germline, CDR1 SGHAT and CDR2 FQDESV (reference sequence). CDR3 coding DNA: TGTGCCAGCAGCCCTAACACCGGGGAGCTGTTTTTT. Translated: CASSPNTGELFF.

A single count supports this clone. The chain uses TRBV6-5 and TRBJ1-3, with D unclear. Germline CDR1 MNHEY, CDR2 SVGAGI. The CDR3 contains 14 residues. Trimming removed 6 bases at V and 0 bases at J, with 9 bases between. DNA of the CDR3: TGTGCCAGCAGCCGCGACACCTCTGGAAACACCATATATTTT. It is translated as CASSRDTSGNTIYF.